The clone carrying this T cell receptor (beta chain) was picked up one time. Assay used: immunoSEQ multiplex PCR; TCRdb lists only in-frame clones, some missing. The table records almost 400,000 clones, 89% of them present only once. Recruits, aged roughly 18 to 90 years, lived in 20 to 30 US areas. Grouping used clinical history reported by participants in a survey and questionnaire. For recovered donors of Cohort 3, there were two negative PCRs, clearance, or symptom resolution. These data come from a study of blood T cell repertoires in COVID-19. Study details: The analysed material was cDNA or gDNA that came from T cells, B-cell-depleted T cells, or PBMCs.

CDR3 size: 14 residues. The ends were cut back, 3 bases at V and 4 bases at J, with 14 bases in the middle. Germline values: CDR1 DFQATT, CDR2 SNEGSKA (reference sequence). Specimen: PBMCs or T cells enriched from blood (not recorded which). This clonotype originated in a woman aged 25 to 39 who had recovered from COVID-19. The chain links TRBV20-1 to TRBJ2-3; maybe TRBD2 (6 bases). The CDR3 loop reads CSASTAGRADTQYF. The CDR3 DNA reads as TGCAGTGCTAGTACCGCGGGGCGGGCAGATACGCAGTATTTT.